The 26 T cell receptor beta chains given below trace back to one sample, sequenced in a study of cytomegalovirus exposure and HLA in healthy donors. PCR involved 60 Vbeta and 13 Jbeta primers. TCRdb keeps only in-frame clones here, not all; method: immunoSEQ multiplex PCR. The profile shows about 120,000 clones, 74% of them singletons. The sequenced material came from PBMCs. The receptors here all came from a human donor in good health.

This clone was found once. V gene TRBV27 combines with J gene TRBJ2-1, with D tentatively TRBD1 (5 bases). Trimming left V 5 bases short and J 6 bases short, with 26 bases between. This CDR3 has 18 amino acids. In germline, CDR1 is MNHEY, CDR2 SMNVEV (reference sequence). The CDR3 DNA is TGTGCCAGCAGTCTCTCAGTTCCCAGGGCCACCCCCTCCAATGAGCAGTTCTTC. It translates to CASSLSVPRATPSNEQFF.

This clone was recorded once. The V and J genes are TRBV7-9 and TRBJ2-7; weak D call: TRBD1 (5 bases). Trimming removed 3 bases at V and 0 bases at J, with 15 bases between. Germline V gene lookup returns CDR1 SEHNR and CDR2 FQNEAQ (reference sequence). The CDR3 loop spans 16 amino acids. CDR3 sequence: CASSFSAGSGSYEQYF. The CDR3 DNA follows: TGTGCCAGCAGCTTCTCCGCAGGGTCAGGCTCCTACGAGCAGTACTTC.

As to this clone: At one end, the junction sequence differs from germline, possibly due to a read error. The CDR3 is CASTEGGPWDGYTF. DNA for the CDR3: TGTGCCAGCACTGAAGGGGGGCCTTGGGATGGCTACACCTTC. This chain links TRBV6-1 with TRBJ1-2; TRBD1 is a possible D gene (6 bases). This CDR3 has 14 residues. CDR1 and CDR2 from the germline V gene are MNHNS and SASEGT.

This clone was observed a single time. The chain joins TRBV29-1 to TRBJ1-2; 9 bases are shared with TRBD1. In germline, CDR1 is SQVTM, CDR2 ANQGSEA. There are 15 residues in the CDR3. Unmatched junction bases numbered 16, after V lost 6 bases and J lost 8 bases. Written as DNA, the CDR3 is TGCAGCGTGGCCGGGACAGGGACCCCCCTAAGGGGCTACACCTTC. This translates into CSVAGTGTPLRGYTF.

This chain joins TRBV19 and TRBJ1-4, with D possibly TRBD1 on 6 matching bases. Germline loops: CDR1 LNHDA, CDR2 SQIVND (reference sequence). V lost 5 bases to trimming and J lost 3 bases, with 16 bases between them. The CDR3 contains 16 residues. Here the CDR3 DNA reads TGTGCCAGTAGTGTGGAACAGGGTCGGCCTAATGAAAAACTGTTTTTT. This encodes CASSVEQGRPNEKLFF.

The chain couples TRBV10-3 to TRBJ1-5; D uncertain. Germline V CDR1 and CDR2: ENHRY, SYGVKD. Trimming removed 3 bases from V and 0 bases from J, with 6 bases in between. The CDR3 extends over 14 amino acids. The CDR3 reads CAISEGSSNQPQHF. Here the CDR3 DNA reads TGTGCCATCAGTGAAGGGAGTAGCAATCAGCCCCAGCATTTT.

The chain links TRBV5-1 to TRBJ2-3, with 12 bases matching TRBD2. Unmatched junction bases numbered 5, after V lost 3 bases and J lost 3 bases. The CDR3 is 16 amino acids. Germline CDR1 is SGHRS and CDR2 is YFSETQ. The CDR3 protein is CASSWGLAGRTDTQYF. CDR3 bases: TGCGCCAGCAGCTGGGGACTAGCGGGTAGAACAGATACGCAGTATTTT.

Here the CDR3 DNA reads TGTGCCAGCAGACATAGCACAGATACGCAGTATTTT. Translating gives CASRHSTDTQYF. This chain connects TRBV6-1 to TRBJ2-3; D is unclear. CDR1 MNHNS and CDR2 SASEGT come from the germline V gene. The CDR3 is 12 residues long. The V and J ends lost 6 bases and 0 bases respectively, with 4 bases between them.

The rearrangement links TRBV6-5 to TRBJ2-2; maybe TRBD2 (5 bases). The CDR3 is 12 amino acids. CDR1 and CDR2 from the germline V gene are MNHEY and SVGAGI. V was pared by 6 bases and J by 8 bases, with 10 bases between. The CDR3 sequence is CASSDRGGELFF. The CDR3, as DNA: TGTGCCAGCAGCGACCGGGGTGGGGAGCTGTTTTTT.

In DNA, the CDR3 is TGTGCCAGCAATATAGCGGGAGCGGCGGATGAGCAGTTCTTC. It translates to CASNIAGAADEQFF. V gene TRBV11-2 combines with J gene TRBJ2-1, with TRBD2 identical over 9 bases. V shed 7 bases, J shed 8 bases, and the junction held 9 bases outside the gene matches. Germline V lookup: CDR1 SGHAT, CDR2 FQNNGV. CDR3 length: 14 residues.

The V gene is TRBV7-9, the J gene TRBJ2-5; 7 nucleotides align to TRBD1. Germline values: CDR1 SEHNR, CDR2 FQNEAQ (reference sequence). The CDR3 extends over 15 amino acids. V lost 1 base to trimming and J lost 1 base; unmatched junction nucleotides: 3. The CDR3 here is CASSLGDRVQETQYF. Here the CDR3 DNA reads TGTGCCAGCAGCTTAGGAGACAGGGTCCAAGAGACCCAGTACTTC.

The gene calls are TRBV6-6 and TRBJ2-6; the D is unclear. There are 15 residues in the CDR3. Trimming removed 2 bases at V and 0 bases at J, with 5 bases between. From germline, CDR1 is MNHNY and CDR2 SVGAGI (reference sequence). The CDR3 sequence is CASSYTSSGANVLTF. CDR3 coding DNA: TGTGCCAGCAGTTACACGAGCTCTGGGGCCAACGTCCTGACTTTC.

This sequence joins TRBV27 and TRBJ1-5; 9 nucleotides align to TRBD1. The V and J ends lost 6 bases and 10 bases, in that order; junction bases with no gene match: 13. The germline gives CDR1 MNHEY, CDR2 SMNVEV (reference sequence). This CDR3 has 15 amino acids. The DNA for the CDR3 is TGTGCCAGCAGCCTTCTAGGGACAGGGTTGACCCCCCAGCATTTT. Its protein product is CASSLLGTGLTPQHF.

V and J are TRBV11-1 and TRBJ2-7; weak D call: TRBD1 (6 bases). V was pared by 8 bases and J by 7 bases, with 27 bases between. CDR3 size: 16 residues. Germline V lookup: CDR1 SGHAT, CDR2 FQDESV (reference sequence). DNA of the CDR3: TGTGCCAGCTCCGGTTCGGCAACAGGGCTCCCGGGGGAGCAGTACTTC. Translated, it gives CASSGSATGLPGEQYF.

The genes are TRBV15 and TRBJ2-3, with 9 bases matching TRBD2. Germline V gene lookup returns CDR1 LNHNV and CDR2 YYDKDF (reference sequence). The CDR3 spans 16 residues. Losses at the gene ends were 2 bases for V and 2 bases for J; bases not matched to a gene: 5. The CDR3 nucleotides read TGTGCCACCAGCAGAATGGGACTAGCCCACACAGATACGCAGTATTTT. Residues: CATSRMGLAHTDTQYF.

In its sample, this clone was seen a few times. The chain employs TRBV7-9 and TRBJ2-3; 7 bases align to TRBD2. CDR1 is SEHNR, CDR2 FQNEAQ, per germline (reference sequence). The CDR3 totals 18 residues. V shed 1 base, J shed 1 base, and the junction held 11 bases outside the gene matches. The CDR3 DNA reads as TGTGCCAGCAGCTTAGTGACTAGCTCCCTCCGGGGCACAGATACGCAGTATTTT. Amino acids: CASSLVTSSLRGTDTQYF.

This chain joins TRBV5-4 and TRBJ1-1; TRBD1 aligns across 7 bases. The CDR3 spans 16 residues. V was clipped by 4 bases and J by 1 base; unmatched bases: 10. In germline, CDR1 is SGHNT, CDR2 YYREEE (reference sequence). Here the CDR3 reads CASSPPRGPKNTEAFF. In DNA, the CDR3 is TGTGCCAGCAGCCCGCCGAGGGGGCCGAAGAACACTGAAGCTTTCTTT.

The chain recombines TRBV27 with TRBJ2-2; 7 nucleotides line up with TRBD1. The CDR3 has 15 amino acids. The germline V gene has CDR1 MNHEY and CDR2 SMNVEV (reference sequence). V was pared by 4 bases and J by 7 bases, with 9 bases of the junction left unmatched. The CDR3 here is CASSSHDRAGGELFF. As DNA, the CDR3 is TGTGCCAGCAGTTCCCACGACAGGGCCGGCGGGGAGCTGTTTTTT.

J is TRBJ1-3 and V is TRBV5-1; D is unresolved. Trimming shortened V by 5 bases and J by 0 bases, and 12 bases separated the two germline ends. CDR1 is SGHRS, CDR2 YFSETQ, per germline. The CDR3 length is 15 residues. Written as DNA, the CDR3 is TGCGCCAGCAGTCGGACTGCCGACTCTGGAAACACCATATATTTT. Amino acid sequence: CASSRTADSGNTIYF. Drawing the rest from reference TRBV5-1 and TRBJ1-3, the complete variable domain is KAGVTQTPRYLIKTRGQQVTLSCSPISGHRSVSWYQQTPGQGLQFLFEYFSETQRNKGNFPGRFSGRQFSNSRSEMNVSTLELGDSALYLCASSRTADSGNTIYFGEGSWLTVV.

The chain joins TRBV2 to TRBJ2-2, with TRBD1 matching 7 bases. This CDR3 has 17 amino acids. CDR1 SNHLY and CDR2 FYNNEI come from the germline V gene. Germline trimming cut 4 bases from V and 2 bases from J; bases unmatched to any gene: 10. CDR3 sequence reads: CASSAETGPINTGELFF. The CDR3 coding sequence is TGTGCCAGCAGTGCCGAGACAGGGCCTATAAACACCGGGGAGCTGTTTTTT. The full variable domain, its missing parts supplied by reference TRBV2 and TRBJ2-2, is EPEVTQTPSHQVTQMGQEVILRCVPISNHLYFYWYRQILGQKVEFLVSFYNNEISEKSEIFDDQFSVERPDGSNFTLKIRSTKLEDSAMYFCASSAETGPINTGELFFGEGSRLTVL.

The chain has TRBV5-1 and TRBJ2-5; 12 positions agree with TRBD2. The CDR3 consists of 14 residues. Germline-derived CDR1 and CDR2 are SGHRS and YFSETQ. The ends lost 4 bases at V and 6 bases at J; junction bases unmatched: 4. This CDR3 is CASSAGLAGKTQYF. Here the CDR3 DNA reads TGCGCCAGCAGCGCCGGACTAGCGGGAAAGACCCAGTACTTC.

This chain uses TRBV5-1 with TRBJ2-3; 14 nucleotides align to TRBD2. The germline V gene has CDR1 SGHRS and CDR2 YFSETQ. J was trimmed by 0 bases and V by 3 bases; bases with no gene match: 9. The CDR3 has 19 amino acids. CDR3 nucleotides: TGCGCCAGCAGCTCGGGACTAGCGGGAGAGACCGCTAGCACAGATACGCAGTATTTT. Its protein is CASSSGLAGETASTDTQYF.

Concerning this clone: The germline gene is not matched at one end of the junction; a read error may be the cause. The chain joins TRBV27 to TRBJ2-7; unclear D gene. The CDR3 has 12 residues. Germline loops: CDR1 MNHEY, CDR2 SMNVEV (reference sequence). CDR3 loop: CTSTASIYEQYF. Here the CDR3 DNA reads TGTACCAGCACAGCGTCCATCTACGAGCAGTACTTC.

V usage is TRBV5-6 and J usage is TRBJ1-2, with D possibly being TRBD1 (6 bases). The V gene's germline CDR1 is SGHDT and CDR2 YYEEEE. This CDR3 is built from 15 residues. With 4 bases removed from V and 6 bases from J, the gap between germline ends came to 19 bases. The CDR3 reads CASSRPGAPADGYTF. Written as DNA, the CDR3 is TGTGCCAGCAGCCGTCCAGGGGCCCCGGCTGATGGCTACACCTTC. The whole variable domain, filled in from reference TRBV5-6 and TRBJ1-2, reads DAGVTQSPTHLIKTRGQQVTLRCSPKSGHDTVSWYQQALGQGPQFIFQYYEEEERQRGNFPDRFSGHQFPNYSSELNVNALLLGDSALYLCASSRPGAPADGYTFGSGTRLTVV.

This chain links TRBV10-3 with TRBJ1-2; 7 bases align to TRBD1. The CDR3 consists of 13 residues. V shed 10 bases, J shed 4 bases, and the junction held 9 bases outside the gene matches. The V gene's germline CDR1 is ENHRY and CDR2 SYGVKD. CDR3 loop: CATRYGTAYGYTF. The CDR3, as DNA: TGTGCCACTCGATACGGGACAGCCTATGGCTACACCTTC.

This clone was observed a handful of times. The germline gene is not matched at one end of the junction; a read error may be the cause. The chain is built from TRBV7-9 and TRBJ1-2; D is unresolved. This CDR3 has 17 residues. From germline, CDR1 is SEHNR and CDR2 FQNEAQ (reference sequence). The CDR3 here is CSSSLDVLLSVTSGYTF. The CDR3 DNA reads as TGTTCCAGCAGCTTAGATGTTCTGCTCTCGGTGACTTCGGGCTACACCTTC.